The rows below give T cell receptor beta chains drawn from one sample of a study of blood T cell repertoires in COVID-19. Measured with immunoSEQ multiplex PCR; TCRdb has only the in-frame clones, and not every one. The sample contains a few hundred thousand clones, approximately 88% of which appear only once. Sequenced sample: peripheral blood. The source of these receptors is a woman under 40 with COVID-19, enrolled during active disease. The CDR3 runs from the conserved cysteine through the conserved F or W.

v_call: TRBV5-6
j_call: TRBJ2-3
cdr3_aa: CASSSGRGQPPNTQYF

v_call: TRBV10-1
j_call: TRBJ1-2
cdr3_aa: CASSLTGGDGYTF

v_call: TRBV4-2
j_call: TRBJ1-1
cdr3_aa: CASSQGDVWNTEAFF

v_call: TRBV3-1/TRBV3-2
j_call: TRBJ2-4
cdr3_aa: CASSSGGVRAQYF

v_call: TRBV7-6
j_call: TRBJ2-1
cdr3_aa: CASSLPADLLAGGMSNEQFF

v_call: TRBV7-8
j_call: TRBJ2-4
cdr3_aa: CASSPLAGGYVKNIQYF

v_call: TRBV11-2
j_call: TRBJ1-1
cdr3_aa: CASSSHRLSGTEAFF

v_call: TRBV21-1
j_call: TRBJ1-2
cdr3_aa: CASWDRGPSGYGYTF

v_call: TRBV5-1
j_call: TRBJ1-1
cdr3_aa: CASSLDSEAFF

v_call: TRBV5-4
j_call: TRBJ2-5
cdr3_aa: CASSMGLAKETQYF

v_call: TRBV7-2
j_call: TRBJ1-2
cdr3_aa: CASSVQGWGYTF

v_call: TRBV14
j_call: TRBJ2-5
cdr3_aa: CASSPGQGLKTQYF

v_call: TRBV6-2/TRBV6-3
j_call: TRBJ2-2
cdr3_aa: CASSLRQGSVTGELFF

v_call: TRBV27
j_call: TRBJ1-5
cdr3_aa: CASSPLTGGVGVRPQHF

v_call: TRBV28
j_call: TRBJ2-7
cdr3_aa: CASSLTSREQYF

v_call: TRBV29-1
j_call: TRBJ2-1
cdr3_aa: CSVTTGGNVGEQFF

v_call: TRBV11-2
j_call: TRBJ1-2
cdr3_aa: CASLRGDYGYTF

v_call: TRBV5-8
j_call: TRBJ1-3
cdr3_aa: CASSLARGINRIGNTIYF

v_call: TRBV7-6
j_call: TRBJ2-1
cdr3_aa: CASSPRLAGELLSNEQFF

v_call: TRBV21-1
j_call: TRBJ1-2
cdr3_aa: CASSKSPEDYGYTF

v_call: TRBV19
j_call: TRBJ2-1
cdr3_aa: CASSTGVNEQFF

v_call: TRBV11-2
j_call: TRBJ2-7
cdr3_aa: CASSLVSGGYTNYEQYF

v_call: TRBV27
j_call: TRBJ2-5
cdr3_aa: CASSLSGGAQETQYF

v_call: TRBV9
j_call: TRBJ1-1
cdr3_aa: CASSVGSGPMNTEAFF

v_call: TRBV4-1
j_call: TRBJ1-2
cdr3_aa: CASSQGRAQGRAGGYTF

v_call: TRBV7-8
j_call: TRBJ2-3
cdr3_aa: CASSYRDSRRTDTQYF